A selection of T cell receptor beta chains follows, all from one sample in a study of shared clonotypes between healthy human individuals. The protocol was immunoSEQ multiplex PCR, while the TCRdb copy is restricted to in-frame clones and leaves out a portion. The sample yields about 2,200,000 clones, about 93% seen once. The sample consisted of naive CD8+ T cells from PBMCs. The receptors were sampled from a man aged 18-30 years in good health. Some clones in this sample may be carry-over from other donors' samples. Both conserved end residues are part of each CDR3. D genes are given only for firm matches. Expanded clones are given a class, and other clones once, few, many or no size at all.

v_gene: TRBV7-9; j_gene: TRBJ2-7; d_gene: .; abundance: .; CDR3aa: CASSPGWGEQYF; CDR3nt: TGTGCCAGCAGCCCCGGATGGGGCGAGCAGTACTTC
v_gene: TRBV4-2; j_gene: TRBJ1-2; d_gene: .; abundance: .; CDR3aa: CASSPPDPNYGYTF; CDR3nt: TGTGCCAGCAGTCCCCCCGACCCTAACTATGGCTACACCTTC
v_gene: TRBV6-5; j_gene: TRBJ2-7; d_gene: .; abundance: once; CDR3aa: CASSYSVASYEQYF; CDR3nt: TGTGCCAGCAGTTACTCGGTAGCGTCCTACGAGCAGTACTTC
v_gene: TRBV4-1; j_gene: TRBJ2-1; d_gene: TRBD2; abundance: .; CDR3aa: CASSSLAVSYNEQFF; CDR3nt: TGCGCCAGCAGCTCTCTAGCGGTCTCCTACAATGAGCAGTTCTTC
v_gene: TRBV29-1; j_gene: TRBJ2-5; d_gene: TRBD2; abundance: .; CDR3aa: CSVWGTERGLAETQYF; CDR3nt: TGCAGCGTTTGGGGGACCGAGCGGGGGCTTGCGGAGACCCAGTACTTC
v_gene: TRBV5-4; j_gene: TRBJ2-2; d_gene: TRBD2; abundance: .; CDR3aa: CATNSGVGTGELFF; CDR3nt: TGTGCCACCAATAGCGGGGTAGGCACCGGGGAGCTGTTTTTT
v_gene: TRBV7-3; j_gene: TRBJ2-1; d_gene: TRBD2; abundance: .; CDR3aa: CASSLWGLAGGTEEQFF; CDR3nt: TGTGCCAGCAGCTTGTGGGGACTAGCGGGAGGAACGGAGGAGCAGTTCTTC
v_gene: TRBV29-1; j_gene: TRBJ1-2; d_gene: .; abundance: once; CDR3aa: CSVVAGHYGYTF; CDR3nt: TGCAGCGTTGTGGCGGGGCACTATGGCTACACCTTC
v_gene: TRBV28; j_gene: TRBJ2-7; d_gene: .; abundance: .; CDR3aa: CASRGDIIYEQYF; CDR3nt: TGTGCCAGCAGGGGGGACATAATCTACGAGCAGTACTTC
v_gene: TRBV19; j_gene: TRBJ1-1; d_gene: .; abundance: .; CDR3aa: CASQDMNTEAFF; CDR3nt: TGTGCCAGCCAGGACATGAACACTGAAGCTTTCTTT
v_gene: TRBV7-9; j_gene: TRBJ1-4; d_gene: .; abundance: .; CDR3aa: CASSLVGGELFF; CDR3nt: TGTGCCAGCAGCCTTGTGGGGGGGGAACTGTTTTTT
v_gene: TRBV27; j_gene: TRBJ2-1; d_gene: TRBD2; abundance: .; CDR3aa: CASTFGAGGPSGEQFF; CDR3nt: TGTGCCAGCACCTTTGGAGCGGGAGGGCCCTCGGGAGAGCAGTTCTTC
v_gene: TRBV30; j_gene: TRBJ1-5; d_gene: .; abundance: once; CDR3aa: CAWSPDTFGAQHF; CDR3nt: TGTGCCTGGAGTCCCGACACCTTCGGGGCCCAGCATTTT
v_gene: TRBV27; j_gene: TRBJ1-1; d_gene: .; abundance: .; CDR3aa: CASSSRTQGIEAFF; CDR3nt: TGTGCCAGCAGTTCCCGAACCCAGGGGATTGAAGCTTTCTTT
v_gene: TRBV5-1; j_gene: TRBJ2-1; d_gene: .; abundance: .; CDR3aa: CASTSGNNNEQFF; CDR3nt: TGCGCCAGCACCTCCGGGAACAACAATGAGCAGTTCTTC
v_gene: TRBV25-1; j_gene: TRBJ1-3; d_gene: TRBD1; abundance: .; CDR3aa: CASRPTGPYSDSGNTIYF; CDR3nt: TGTGCCAGCAGGCCGACAGGGCCGTACTCGGACTCTGGAAACACCATATATTTT
v_gene: TRBV7-9; j_gene: TRBJ1-1; d_gene: TRBD1; abundance: once; CDR3aa: CASSPRDSAKTEAFF; CDR3nt: TGTGCCAGCAGCCCGAGGGACAGCGCTAAAACTGAAGCTTTCTTT
v_gene: TRBV30; j_gene: TRBJ2-7; d_gene: TRBD1; abundance: .; CDR3aa: CAWSVDRDRGDEQYF; CDR3nt: TGTGCCTGGAGCGTCGACAGGGACAGGGGGGACGAGCAGTACTTC
v_gene: TRBV27; j_gene: TRBJ2-7; d_gene: .; abundance: .; CDR3aa: CASSLMGSSYEQYF; CDR3nt: TGTGCCAGCAGTTTAATGGGGAGCTCCTACGAGCAGTACTTC
v_gene: TRBV10-3; j_gene: TRBJ2-7; d_gene: .; abundance: few; CDR3aa: CAISDTLAAYEQYF; CDR3nt: TGTGCCATCAGTGATACTCTCGCTGCTTACGAGCAGTACTTC
v_gene: TRBV9; j_gene: TRBJ2-1; d_gene: TRBD2; abundance: .; CDR3aa: CASSVLAGSSYNEQFF; CDR3nt: TGTGCCAGCAGCGTACTAGCGGGGAGCTCCTACAATGAGCAGTTCTTC
v_gene: TRBV9; j_gene: TRBJ2-3; d_gene: TRBD2; abundance: once; CDR3aa: CASSVVSGRYTDTQYF; CDR3nt: TGTGCCAGCAGCGTAGTGAGCGGGAGGTACACAGATACGCAGTATTTT
v_gene: TRBV14; j_gene: TRBJ2-3; d_gene: TRBD2; abundance: .; CDR3aa: CASSQRLAGSTDTQYF; CDR3nt: TGTGCCAGCAGCCAACGGCTAGCGGGGTCCACAGATACGCAGTATTTT
v_gene: TRBV7-9; j_gene: TRBJ2-1; d_gene: TRBD2; abundance: .; CDR3aa: CASSLSSGRANEQFF; CDR3nt: TGTGCCAGCAGCTTAAGTAGCGGGAGGGCCAACGAGCAGTTCTTC
v_gene: TRBV6-1; j_gene: TRBJ2-2; d_gene: .; abundance: .; CDR3aa: CASTVGGEAGELFF; CDR3nt: TGTGCCAGCACAGTCGGGGGCGAGGCCGGGGAGCTGTTTTTT
v_gene: TRBV27; j_gene: TRBJ1-1; d_gene: .; abundance: .; CDR3aa: CASVSNSRGELNTEAFF; CDR3nt: TGTGCCAGCGTTAGTAATAGCAGGGGCGAGTTGAACACTGAAGCTTTCTTT
v_gene: TRBV28; j_gene: TRBJ2-7; d_gene: TRBD1; abundance: .; CDR3aa: CASRGGGFAYEQYF; CDR3nt: TGTGCCAGCAGAGGGGGCGGGTTTGCGTACGAGCAGTACTTC
v_gene: TRBV29-1; j_gene: TRBJ2-2; d_gene: TRBD2; abundance: once; CDR3aa: CSARTKLAGPGELFF; CDR3nt: TGCAGCGCCCGAACAAAACTAGCGGGACCCGGGGAGCTGTTTTTT
v_gene: TRBV9; j_gene: TRBJ2-1; d_gene: TRBD2; abundance: .; CDR3aa: CASSPQTSLHEQFF; CDR3nt: TGTGCCAGCAGCCCTCAGACTAGCCTCCATGAGCAGTTCTTC
v_gene: TRBV4-3; j_gene: TRBJ1-5; d_gene: .; abundance: .; CDR3aa: CASSQDWGRDSNQPQHF; CDR3nt: TGCGCCAGCAGCCAAGATTGGGGGAGGGATAGCAATCAGCCCCAGCATTTT
v_gene: TRBV7-9; j_gene: TRBJ2-1; d_gene: .; abundance: .; CDR3aa: CASSSRGGSYNEQFF; CDR3nt: TGTGCCAGCAGCTCCCGGGGTGGCTCCTACAATGAGCAGTTCTTC
v_gene: TRBV7-9; j_gene: TRBJ2-1; d_gene: .; abundance: .; CDR3aa: CASSPQNEQFF; CDR3nt: TGTGCCAGCAGCCCCCAGAATGAGCAGTTCTTC
v_gene: TRBV10-3; j_gene: TRBJ2-1; d_gene: .; abundance: .; CDR3aa: CAISGGDTGIPYNEQFF; CDR3nt: TGTGCCATCAGTGGCGGGGATACAGGGATTCCCTACAATGAGCAGTTCTTC
v_gene: TRBV6-5; j_gene: TRBJ2-3; d_gene: .; abundance: .; CDR3aa: CASSYGRGLADTQYF; CDR3nt: TGTGCCAGCAGTTATGGGAGGGGGCTCGCAGATACGCAGTATTTT
v_gene: TRBV7-2; j_gene: TRBJ2-7; d_gene: .; abundance: .; CDR3aa: CASSPFTRRYEQYF; CDR3nt: TGTGCCAGCAGCCCGTTCACAAGACGCTACGAGCAGTACTTC
v_gene: TRBV7-8; j_gene: TRBJ2-7; d_gene: TRBD2; abundance: .; CDR3aa: CASSPSLAGGPYEQYF; CDR3nt: TGTGCCAGCAGCCCATCGTTAGCGGGAGGCCCCTACGAGCAGTACTTC
v_gene: TRBV27; j_gene: TRBJ2-7; d_gene: .; abundance: .; CDR3aa: CASSFLGPRGGHEQYF; CDR3nt: TGTGCCAGCAGTTTCCTGGGACCCAGGGGGGGACACGAGCAGTACTTC
v_gene: TRBV4-3; j_gene: TRBJ2-5; d_gene: TRBD1; abundance: .; CDR3aa: CASSQTEDRWAPVTQYF; CDR3nt: TGCGCCAGCAGCCAAACCGAGGACAGGTGGGCCCCTGTGACCCAGTACTTC
v_gene: TRBV9; j_gene: TRBJ2-3; d_gene: .; abundance: .; CDR3aa: CASSVAGTSDTQYF; CDR3nt: TGTGCCAGCAGCGTAGCGGGAACATCGGATACGCAGTATTTT
v_gene: TRBV7-6; j_gene: TRBJ1-2; d_gene: .; abundance: .; CDR3aa: CASSFNRLYGYTF; CDR3nt: TGTGCCAGCAGCTTCAACAGGCTCTATGGCTACACCTTC
v_gene: TRBV30; j_gene: TRBJ1-2; d_gene: .; abundance: .; CDR3aa: CAWSVPYGGYTF; CDR3nt: TGTGCCTGGAGTGTACCATATGGCGGCTACACCTTC
v_gene: TRBV30; j_gene: TRBJ2-1; d_gene: .; abundance: .; CDR3aa: CAWRASAGNEQFF; CDR3nt: TGTGCCTGGAGGGCCTCGGCGGGCAATGAGCAGTTCTTC
v_gene: TRBV4-3; j_gene: TRBJ2-3; d_gene: .; abundance: .; CDR3aa: CASSPGWADTQYF; CDR3nt: TGCGCCAGCAGCCCCGGATGGGCGGATACGCAGTATTTT
v_gene: TRBV7-8; j_gene: TRBJ2-7; d_gene: .; abundance: .; CDR3aa: CASSLAAREQYF; CDR3nt: TGTGCCAGCAGCTTAGCAGCAAGGGAGCAGTACTTC
v_gene: TRBV4-2; j_gene: TRBJ2-7; d_gene: TRBD2; abundance: .; CDR3aa: CASSPRLAGGGEQYF; CDR3nt: TGTGCCAGCAGCCCGAGACTAGCGGGAGGGGGGGAGCAGTACTTC
v_gene: TRBV28; j_gene: TRBJ2-7; d_gene: TRBD1; abundance: .; CDR3aa: CASSLGQGASYYEQYF; CDR3nt: TGTGCCAGCAGTTTAGGACAGGGGGCTTCCTACTACGAGCAGTACTTC
v_gene: TRBV19; j_gene: TRBJ2-2; d_gene: .; abundance: .; CDR3aa: CASSTRTSTGELFF; CDR3nt: TGTGCCAGTAGTACCCGGACCTCCACCGGGGAGCTGTTTTTT
v_gene: TRBV10-3; j_gene: TRBJ2-1; d_gene: .; abundance: .; CDR3aa: CGTGRDGNNEQFF; CDR3nt: TGTGGAACGGGCAGGGACGGTAACAATGAGCAGTTCTTC
v_gene: TRBV19; j_gene: TRBJ1-5; d_gene: TRBD1; abundance: .; CDR3aa: CASNRGQGVFNQPQHF; CDR3nt: TGTGCCAGTAATCGTGGACAGGGGGTTTTCAATCAGCCCCAGCATTTT
v_gene: TRBV4-3; j_gene: TRBJ1-1; d_gene: TRBD1; abundance: .; CDR3aa: CASSQDWDRGKNTEAFF; CDR3nt: TGCGCCAGCAGCCAAGATTGGGACAGGGGAAAAAATACTGAAGCTTTCTTT